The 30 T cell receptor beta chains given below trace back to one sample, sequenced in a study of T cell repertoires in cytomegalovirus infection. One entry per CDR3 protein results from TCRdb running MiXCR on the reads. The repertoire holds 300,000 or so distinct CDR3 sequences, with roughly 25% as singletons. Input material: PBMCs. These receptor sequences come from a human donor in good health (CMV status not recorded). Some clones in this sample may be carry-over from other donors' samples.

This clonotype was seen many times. In DNA, the CDR3 is TGTGCCAGCAGCTTAGGACACCTTCCTGGCAATGAGCAGTTCTTC. It yields the protein CASSLGHLPGNEQFF. The chain carries TRBV7-6 and TRBJ2-1; no firm D call. Germline V gene sequence: CDR1 SGHVS, CDR2 FNYEAQ. The CDR3 runs to 15 residues. Trimming cost V 1 base and J 6 bases, with 13 bases left between them.

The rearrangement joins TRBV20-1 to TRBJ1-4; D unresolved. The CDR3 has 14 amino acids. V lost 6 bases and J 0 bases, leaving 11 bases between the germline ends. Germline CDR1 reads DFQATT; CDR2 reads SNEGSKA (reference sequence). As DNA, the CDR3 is TGCAGTGCCGAAAATCCCACAACTAATGAAAAACTGTTTTTT. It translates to CSAENPTTNEKLFF.

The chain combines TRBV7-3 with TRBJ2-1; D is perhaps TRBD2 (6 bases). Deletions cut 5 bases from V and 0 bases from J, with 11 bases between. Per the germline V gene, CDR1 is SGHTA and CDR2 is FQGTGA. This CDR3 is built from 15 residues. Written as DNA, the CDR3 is TGTGCCAGCAGCCATAGCGGTAGCTCCTACAATGAGCAGTTCTTC. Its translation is CASSHSGSSYNEQFF.

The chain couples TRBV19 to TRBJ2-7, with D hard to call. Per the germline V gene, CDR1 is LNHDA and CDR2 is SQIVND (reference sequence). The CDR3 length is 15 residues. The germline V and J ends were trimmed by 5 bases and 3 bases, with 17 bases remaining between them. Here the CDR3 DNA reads TGTGCCAGTAGTGCCGGAGTTTACCTGTTCTACGAGCAGTACTTC. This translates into CASSAGVYLFYEQYF.

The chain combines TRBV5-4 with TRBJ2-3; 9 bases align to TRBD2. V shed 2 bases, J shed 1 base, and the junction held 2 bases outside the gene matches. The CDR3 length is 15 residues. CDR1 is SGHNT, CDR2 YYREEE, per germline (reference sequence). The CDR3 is CASSFASGGTDTQYF. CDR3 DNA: TGTGCCAGCAGCTTCGCTAGCGGGGGCACAGATACGCAGTATTTT.

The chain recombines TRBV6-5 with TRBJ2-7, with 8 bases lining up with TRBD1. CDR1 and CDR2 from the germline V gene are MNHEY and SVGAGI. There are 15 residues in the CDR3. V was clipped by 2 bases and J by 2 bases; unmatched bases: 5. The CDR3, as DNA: TGTGCCAGCAGTTACGGCAGGGGGCAGGCCTACGAGCAGTACTTC. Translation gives CASSYGRGQAYEQYF.

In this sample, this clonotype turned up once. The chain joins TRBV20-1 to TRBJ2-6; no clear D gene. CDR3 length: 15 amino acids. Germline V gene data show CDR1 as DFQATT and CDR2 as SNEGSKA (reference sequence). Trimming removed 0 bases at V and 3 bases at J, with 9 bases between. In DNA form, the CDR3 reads TGCAGTGCTAGAGACCTTTTGAATGGGGCCAACGTCCTGACTTTC. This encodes CSARDLLNGANVLTF.

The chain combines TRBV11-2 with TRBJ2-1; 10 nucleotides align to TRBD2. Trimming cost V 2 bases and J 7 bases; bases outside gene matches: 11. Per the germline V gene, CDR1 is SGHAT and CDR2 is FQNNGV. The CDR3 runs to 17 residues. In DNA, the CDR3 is TGTGCCAGCAGCTTAAGCGGGGGGGCCTTGGGCCTAAATGAGCAGTTCTTC. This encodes CASSLSGGALGLNEQFF.

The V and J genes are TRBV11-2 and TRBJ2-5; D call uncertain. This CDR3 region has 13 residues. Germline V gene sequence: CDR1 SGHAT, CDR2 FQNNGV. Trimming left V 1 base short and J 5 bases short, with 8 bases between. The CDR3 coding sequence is TGTGCCAGCAGCTTAGCGCACTGGGAGACCCAGTACTTC. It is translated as CASSLAHWETQYF.

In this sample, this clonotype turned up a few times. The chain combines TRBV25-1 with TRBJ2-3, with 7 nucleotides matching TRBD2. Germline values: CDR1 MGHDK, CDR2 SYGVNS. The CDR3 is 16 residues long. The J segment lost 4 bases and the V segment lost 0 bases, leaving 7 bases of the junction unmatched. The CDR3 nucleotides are TGTGCCAGCAGTGAATATGGCGGGAGCGACTCAGATACGCAGTATTTT. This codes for CASSEYGGSDSDTQYF.

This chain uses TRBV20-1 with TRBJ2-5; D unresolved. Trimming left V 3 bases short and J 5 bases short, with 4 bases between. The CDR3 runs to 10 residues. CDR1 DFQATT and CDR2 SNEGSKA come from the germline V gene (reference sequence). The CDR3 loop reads CSASYETQYF. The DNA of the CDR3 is TGCAGTGCTAGTTACGAGACCCAGTACTTC.

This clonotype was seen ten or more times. The CDR3 nucleotides read TGTGCCAGCAGCCCCCAATCCCAGGGAATTTTGGGCTACACCTTC. Its translation: CASSPQSQGILGYTF. The J gene is TRBJ1-2, the V gene TRBV7-2; weak D call: TRBD1 (5 bases). Germline lookup yields CDR1 SGHTA and CDR2 FQGNSA. Trimming cost V 5 bases and J 8 bases, with 21 bases left between them. The CDR3 runs 15 residues.

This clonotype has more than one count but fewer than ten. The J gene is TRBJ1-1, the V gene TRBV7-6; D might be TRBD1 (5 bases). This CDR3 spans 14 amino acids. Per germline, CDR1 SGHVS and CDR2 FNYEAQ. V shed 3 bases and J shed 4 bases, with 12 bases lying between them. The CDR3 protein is CASSLDGGFTEAFF. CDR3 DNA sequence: TGTGCCAGCAGCTTGGACGGGGGGTTCACTGAAGCTTTCTTT.

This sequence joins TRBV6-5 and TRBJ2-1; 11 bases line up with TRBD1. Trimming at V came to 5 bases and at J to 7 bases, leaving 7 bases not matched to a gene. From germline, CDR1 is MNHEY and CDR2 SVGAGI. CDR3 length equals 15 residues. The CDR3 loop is CASSQDRGRRNEQFF. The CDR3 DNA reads TGTGCCAGCAGTCAGGACAGGGGGCGACGGAATGAGCAGTTCTTC.

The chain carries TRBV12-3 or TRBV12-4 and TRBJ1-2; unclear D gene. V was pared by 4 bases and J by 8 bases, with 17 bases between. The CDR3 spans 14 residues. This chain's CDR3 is CASSSGQTYRGYTF. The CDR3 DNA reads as TGTGCCAGCAGTTCTGGGCAGACCTATAGGGGCTACACCTTC.

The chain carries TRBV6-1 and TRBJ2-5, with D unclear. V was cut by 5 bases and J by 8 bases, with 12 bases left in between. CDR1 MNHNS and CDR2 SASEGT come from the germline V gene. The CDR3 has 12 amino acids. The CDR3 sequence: CASSWDGKTQYF. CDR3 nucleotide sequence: TGTGCCAGCAGTTGGGATGGGAAAACCCAGTACTTC.

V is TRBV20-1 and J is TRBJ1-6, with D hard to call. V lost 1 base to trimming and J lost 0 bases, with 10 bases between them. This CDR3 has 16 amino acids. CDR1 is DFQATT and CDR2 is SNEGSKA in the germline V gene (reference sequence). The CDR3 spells CSARGLGSSYNSPLHF. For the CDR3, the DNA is TGCAGTGCTAGAGGTTTGGGGAGCTCCTATAATTCACCCCTCCACTTT.

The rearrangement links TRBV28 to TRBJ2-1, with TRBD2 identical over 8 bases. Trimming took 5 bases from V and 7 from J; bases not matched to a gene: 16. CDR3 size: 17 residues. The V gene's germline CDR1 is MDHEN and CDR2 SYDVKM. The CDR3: CASSESLTSAPRNEQFF. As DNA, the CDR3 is TGTGCCAGCAGTGAATCACTGACTAGCGCGCCTAGGAATGAGCAGTTCTTC.

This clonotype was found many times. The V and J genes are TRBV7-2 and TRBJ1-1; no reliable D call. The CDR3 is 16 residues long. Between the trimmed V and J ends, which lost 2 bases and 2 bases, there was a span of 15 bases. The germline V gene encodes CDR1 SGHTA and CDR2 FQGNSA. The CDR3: CASSLHGVTLNTEAFF. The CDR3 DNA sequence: TGTGCCAGCAGCTTACACGGGGTAACCCTCAACACTGAAGCTTTCTTT.

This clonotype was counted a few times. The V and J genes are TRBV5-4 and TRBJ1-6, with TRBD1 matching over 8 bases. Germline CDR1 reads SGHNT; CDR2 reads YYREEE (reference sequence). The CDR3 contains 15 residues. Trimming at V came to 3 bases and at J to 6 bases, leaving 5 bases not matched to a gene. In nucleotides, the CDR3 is TGTGCCAGCAGCTCCGGACAGGGTGGTAATTCACCCCTCCACTTT. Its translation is CASSSGQGGNSPLHF.

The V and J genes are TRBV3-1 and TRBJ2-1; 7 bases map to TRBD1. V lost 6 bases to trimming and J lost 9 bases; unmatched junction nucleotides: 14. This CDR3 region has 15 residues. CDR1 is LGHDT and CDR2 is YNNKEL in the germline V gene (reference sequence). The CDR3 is CASSGDPGGSSEQFF. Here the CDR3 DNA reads TGTGCCAGCAGTGGGGATCCAGGGGGAAGTAGTGAGCAGTTCTTC.

CDR3 region: CSANIWRASYNEQFF. The CDR3 DNA reads as TGCAGTGCCAATATCTGGCGGGCGAGCTACAATGAGCAGTTCTTC. The V call is TRBV20-1, the J call TRBJ2-1; the D gene is possibly TRBD2 (5 bases). Germline V gives CDR1 DFQATT, CDR2 SNEGSKA (reference sequence). The V end lost 6 bases, the J end lost 3 bases, and 18 bases lay between the germline ends. CDR3 size: 15 residues.

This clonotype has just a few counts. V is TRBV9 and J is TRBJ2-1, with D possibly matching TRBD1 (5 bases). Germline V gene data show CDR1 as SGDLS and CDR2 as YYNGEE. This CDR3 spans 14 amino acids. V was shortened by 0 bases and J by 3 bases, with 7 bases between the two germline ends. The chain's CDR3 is CASSVDDSYNEQFF. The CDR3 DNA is TGTGCCAGCAGCGTAGACGACAGCTACAATGAGCAGTTCTTC.

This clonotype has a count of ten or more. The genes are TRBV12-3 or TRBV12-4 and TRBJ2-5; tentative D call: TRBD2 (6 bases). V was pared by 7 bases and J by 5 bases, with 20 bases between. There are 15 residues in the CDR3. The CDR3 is CASNLDGSSLETQYF. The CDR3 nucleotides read TGTGCCAGCAACCTTGACGGGAGTTCGTTGGAGACCCAGTACTTC.

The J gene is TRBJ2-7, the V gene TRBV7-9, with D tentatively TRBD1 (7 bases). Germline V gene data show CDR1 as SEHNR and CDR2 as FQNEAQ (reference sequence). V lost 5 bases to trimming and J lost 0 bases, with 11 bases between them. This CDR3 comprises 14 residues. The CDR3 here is CASSPRDSSYEQYF. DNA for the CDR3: TGTGCCAGCAGCCCGCGGGACAGCTCCTACGAGCAGTACTTC.

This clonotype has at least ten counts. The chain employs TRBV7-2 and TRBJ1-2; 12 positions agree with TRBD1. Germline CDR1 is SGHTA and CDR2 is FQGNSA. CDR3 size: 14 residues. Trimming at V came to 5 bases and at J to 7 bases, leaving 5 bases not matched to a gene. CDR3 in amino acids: CASSRDRGQSGYTF. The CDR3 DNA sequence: TGTGCCAGCAGCCGGGACAGGGGGCAGAGTGGCTACACCTTC.

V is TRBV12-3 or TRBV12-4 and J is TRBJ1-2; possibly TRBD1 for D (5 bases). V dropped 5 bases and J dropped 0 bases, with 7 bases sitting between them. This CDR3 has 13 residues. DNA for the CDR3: TGTGCCAGCAGTGGGACCCCTAACTATGGCTACACCTTC. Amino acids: CASSGTPNYGYTF.

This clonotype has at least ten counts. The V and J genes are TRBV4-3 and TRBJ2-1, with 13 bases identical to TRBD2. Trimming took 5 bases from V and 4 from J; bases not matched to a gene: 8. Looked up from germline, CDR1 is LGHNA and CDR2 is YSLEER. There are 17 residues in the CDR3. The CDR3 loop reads CASSSRLAGGRYNEQFF. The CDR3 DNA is TGCGCCAGCAGCTCCCGACTAGCGGGAGGTCGTTACAATGAGCAGTTCTTC.

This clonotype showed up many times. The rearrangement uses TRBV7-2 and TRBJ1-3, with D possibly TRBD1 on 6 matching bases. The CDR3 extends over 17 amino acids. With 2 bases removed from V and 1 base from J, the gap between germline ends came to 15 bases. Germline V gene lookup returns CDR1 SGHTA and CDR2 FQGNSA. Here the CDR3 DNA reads TGTGCCAGCAGCTTAAGGCCAAACAGGGCGTCTGGAAACACCATATATTTT. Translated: CASSLRPNRASGNTIYF.

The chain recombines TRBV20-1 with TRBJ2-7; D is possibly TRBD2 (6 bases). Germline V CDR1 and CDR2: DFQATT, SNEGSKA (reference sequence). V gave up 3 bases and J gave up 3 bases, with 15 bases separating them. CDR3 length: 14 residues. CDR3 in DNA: TGCAGTGCTAGGAGGTTATTAGCGGTCTACGAGCAGTACTTC. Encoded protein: CSARRLLAVYEQYF.